Listed here is a single T cell receptor (beta chain). This clonotype is classified as medium-sized (0.01 to 0.1%). Its antigen remains undetermined. No base quality values were provided; no much bigger clone lies one nucleotide off. These data originate in a study of breast tumors, draining lymph nodes, adjacent tissues (dated by TCRdb to 2015 to 2016). For the study in its entirety: TCR beta repertoires were compared across tumor, adjacent nontumor tissue and axillary lymph nodes obtained from breast cancer patients. In human breast cancer, the study set out to assess how tumor, surrounding tissue and draining lymph node repertoires relate to one another and whether T cells might be exchanged between them.

Adjacent samples consisted of nontumor breast tissue surrounding the tumor. Sequences SGHDT (CDR1) and YYEEEE (CDR2) are obtained from the germline V gene. The germline ends are 20 bases apart after V is trimmed by 4 bases and J by 0 bases. The CDR3, cysteine through phenylalanine, is 17 amino acids long. Of the read, only the CDR3 DNA is kept; its 51 bases are in frame from base 1. Instrument on record: Illumina HiSeq 2000. Multiplex PCR amplification was used to build the TCR beta chain libraries. The amplified TCR beta chain products were analyzed by high-throughput sequencing. The public reads were reprocessed in TCRdb via fastp at Q25 and MiXCR, keeping in-frame beta chains. Entries are consolidated by CDR3 protein sequence, retaining the most common genes and DNA. The sample data list about 15,000 distinct CDR3 sequences, and approximately 51% of these were observed just once. Roughly 17% of the sample is in the top ten clones.

General study outcomes and caveats: The data were considered consistent with the idea that most tumor T cells come from the lymph node and then expand in tumor tissue. The conclusion that tumor T cells originate in lymph nodes was framed as consistent with a hypothesis rather than directly demonstrated. T-cell repertoire diversity in tumors was found to be lower than in lymph nodes but higher than in nontumor tissue, and preferential V and J gene usage was observed. In luminal-like breast cancer, tumor and nontumor tissue repertoires resembled each other significantly more than in basal-like breast cancer.

Sequenced material: tumor-adjacent breast tissue. This receptor was obtained from a female donor with breast cancer. Some clones in this sample may be carry-over from other donors' samples. In this chain, TRBV5-6 is recombined with TRBJ2-7; 6 matching bases give a weak D call of TRBD2. This receptor has the CDR3 CASSTSRRRDSSYEQYF. The DNA sequence follows: TGTGCCAGCAGCACTAGTCGCAGGAGGGATAGCTCCTACGAGCAGTACTTC.